This entry lists 10 T cell receptor beta chains sequenced from one sample in a study of Graves' ophthalmopathy and Graves' hyperthyroidism. Amplification targeted the TCR beta CDR3 regions, with RNA transcripts as the source material. HTBI primers primed a first-round RT-PCR, and a second-round multiplex PCR followed. TCRdb passed the multiplex PCR reads through MiXCR, listing each CDR3 protein once. This repertoire shows around 600,000 distinct CDR3 sequences, about 41% found once; its top ten account for over 2.5%. The material sequenced was peripheral blood. These TCRs come from an adult man with Graves' ophthalmopathy.

This clonotype was picked up one time. The chain is built from TRBV25-1 and TRBJ2-7, with D perhaps TRBD1 (6 bases). The germline V gene has CDR1 MGHDK and CDR2 SYGVNS. The V end lost 10 bases, the J end lost 0 bases, and 13 bases lay between the germline ends. The length of the CDR3 is 13 residues. The CDR3: CATRGTSSYEQYF. The CDR3, as DNA: TGTGCCACCAGGGGTACTAGCTCCTACGAGCAGTACTTC.

This clonotype was seen at least ten times. The CDR3 DNA is TGTGCCAGCAGCCAAGTGGGACAGCCGAACACTGAAGCTTTCTTT. This translates into CASSQVGQPNTEAFF. The chain employs TRBV4-2 and TRBJ1-1, with TRBD1 matching 7 bases. V shed 1 base and J 1 base; nucleotides not matched to a gene: 3. This CDR3 comprises 15 residues. Germline loops: CDR1 LGHNA, CDR2 YNFKEQ.

This clonotype has at least ten counts. In DNA form, the CDR3 reads TGTGCCAGCAGCATCCCCACGAACACCGGGGAGCTGTTTTTT. Its protein product is CASSIPTNTGELFF. The chain links TRBV7-9 to TRBJ2-2; D is undetermined. This CDR3 is built from 14 residues. Trimming pared 5 bases from V and 0 bases from J, leaving 7 bases between. The germline V gene has CDR1 SEHNR and CDR2 FQNEAQ (reference sequence).

The table lists this clonotype with a few counts. The CDR3 nucleotides read TGTGCCAGCAGCCAAGATACGGTCCTGGGGCGCGACACCGGGGAGCTGTTTTTT. This codes for CASSQDTVLGRDTGELFF. V gene TRBV4-2 combines with J gene TRBJ2-2, with D tentatively TRBD1 (5 bases). The germline V gene has CDR1 LGHNA and CDR2 YNFKEQ. The CDR3 has 18 amino acids. V lost 0 bases to trimming and J lost 3 bases, with 17 bases between them.

The chain combines TRBV10-3 with TRBJ1-2, with D maybe TRBD1 (6 bases). Between the trimmed V and J ends, which lost 7 bases and 3 bases, there was a span of 9 bases. The germline V gene has CDR1 ENHRY and CDR2 SYGVKD. This CDR3 has 12 amino acids. The CDR3 DNA reads as TGTGCCATCATGGGGGGGCACTATGGCTACACCTTC. Encoded protein: CAIMGGHYGYTF.

The DNA for the CDR3 is TGTGCCACCAGTGATTCGCGACAGGGGGGCACTGAAGCTTTCTTT. It yields the protein CATSDSRQGGTEAFF. The rearrangement links TRBV24-1 to TRBJ1-1; 9 bases are shared with TRBD1. This CDR3 has 15 amino acids. CDR1 is KGHDR, CDR2 SFDVKD, per germline. Unmatched junction bases numbered 4, after V lost 2 bases and J lost 4 bases.

The rearrangement joins TRBV14 to TRBJ2-3; maybe TRBD2 (6 bases). Trimming shortened V by 0 bases and J by 6 bases, and 16 bases separated the two germline ends. From germline, CDR1 is SGHDN and CDR2 FVKESK. The CDR3 runs to 16 residues. CDR3 region: CASSQDGGVSGDTQYF. The CDR3 coding sequence is TGTGCCAGCAGCCAAGATGGCGGGGTCTCTGGGGATACGCAGTATTTT.

This clonotype was observed many times. CDR3 in amino acids: CATSREQTNSPLHF. The CDR3 DNA reads TGTGCCACCAGCAGAGAACAGACTAATTCACCCCTCCACTTT. V usage is TRBV15 and J usage is TRBJ1-6; D gene uncertain. The CDR3 covers 14 residues. Germline V gives CDR1 LNHNV, CDR2 YYDKDF (reference sequence). The V end lost 0 bases, the J end lost 6 bases, and 6 bases lay between the germline ends.

The chain employs TRBV24-1 and TRBJ2-7; TRBD1 matches 10 bases. The CDR3 is 17 amino acids. Germline CDR1 KGHDR, CDR2 SFDVKD. The J segment lost 1 base and the V segment lost 3 bases, leaving 8 bases of the junction unmatched. CDR3 in DNA: TGTGCCACCAGTGATCCGGGGGGGACAGGGGTGTCCTACGAGCAGTACTTC. This codes for CATSDPGGTGVSYEQYF.

J is TRBJ2-7 and V is TRBV9; D is possibly TRBD1 or TRBD2 (5 bases each). Germline lookup yields CDR1 SGDLS and CDR2 YYNGEE. The length of the CDR3 is 14 residues. The V gene lost 4 bases and the J gene lost 12 bases, with 23 bases spanning the gap. The CDR3 nucleotides are TGTGCCAGCAGCCCTCTTACCAAGGGACCGGGGTGGTACTTC. Translated: CASSPLTKGPGWYF.